This T cell receptor (beta chain) appears in the sequencing data of a study of cytomegalovirus exposure and HLA in healthy donors. Study-wide results and caveats: TCR beta chains numbering some 160 were designated cytomegalovirus-associated. In vitro confirmation showed three CMV-associated chains to be CMV antigen specific.

The germline gives CDR1 LGHNA, CDR2 YNFKEQ. V gave up 0 bases and J gave up 2 bases, with 8 bases separating them. The length of the CDR3 is 15 residues. This clone was seen a few times. Its antigen is unknown. Sequencing was performed with immunoSEQ multiplex PCR; in TCRdb, only in-frame clones are kept and a portion is missing. The sample shows more than 200,000 clones, 90% of them seen only once. The approximately 130-subject validation cohort, separate from the approximately 670-subject first cohort, included the donors. The sequence was collected from a woman between 25 and 40 years old in good health and CMV-seronegative. The sequencing input was PBMCs. The V gene is TRBV4-2, the J gene TRBJ2-1; maybe TRBD2 (6 bases). CDR3 sequence: CASSQETGAYNEQFF. CDR3 sequence (DNA): TGTGCCAGCAGCCAAGAGACGGGGGCCTACAATGAGCAGTTCTTC.